This T cell receptor (beta chain) derives from a study of identical twins. The CDR3 covers 15 residues. V was cut by 5 bases and J by 0 bases, with 12 bases left in between. Per the germline V gene, CDR1 is SNHLY and CDR2 is FYNNEI. This clonotype has a handful of counts. What it binds is unknown. It was template switching that added a universal primer site, and there were unique molecular identifiers on the cDNA. TCRdb independently ran MiXCR on the 5' RACE reads; one entry per CDR3 protein. The sample has hundreds of thousands of distinct CDR3 sequences, 8.5% to 9% seen once. General study findings and limits: Within monozygotic twins, out-of-frame TCR alpha sharing was underestimated by the models.

This same sample was also taken into another study, of yellow fever vaccine responses in identical twins.

The source material was PBMCs. The TCR sequence derives from a woman aged 18-29 years in good health. This rearrangement joins TRBV2 to TRBJ2-3, with D maybe TRBD2 (6 bases). The CDR3 region has the DNA TGTGCCAGCAGTCCGGTAGGGACTAGCACAGATACGCAGTATTTT. Translation gives CASSPVGTSTDTQYF.